What follows are 10 T cell receptor beta chains derived from one specimen sequenced in a study of technical replicates of blood from several donors. Sequencing was performed with immunoSEQ multiplex PCR; in TCRdb, only in-frame clones are kept and a portion is missing. The sample contains fewer than 90,000 clones, around 89% of which appear only once. Material: T cells isolated from PBMCs. These receptors were obtained from a human donor in good health.

The rearrangement joins TRBV7-6 to TRBJ2-7; weak D call: TRBD1 (5 bases). The CDR3 is made up of 14 amino acids. Germline-derived CDR1 and CDR2 are SGHVS and FNYEAQ. Trimming removed 5 bases from V and 6 bases from J, with 17 bases in between. The CDR3 loop reads CASSSRVMESEQYF. The DNA of the CDR3 is TGTGCCAGCAGCAGCAGGGTTATGGAATCCGAGCAGTACTTC.

The V gene is TRBV4-1, the J gene TRBJ2-3; D gene unclear. Germline V gene lookup returns CDR1 MGHRA and CDR2 YSYEKL. This CDR3 is built from 13 residues. Trimming shortened V by 5 bases and J by 0 bases, and 6 bases separated the two germline ends. The DNA for the CDR3 is TGCGCCAGCAGCTTCCAAAGCACAGATACGCAGTATTTT. The encoded protein is CASSFQSTDTQYF.

The chain couples TRBV27 to TRBJ2-7, with TRBD2 as a possible D gene (6 bases). Trimming removed 6 bases from V and 6 bases from J, with 15 bases in between. The CDR3 is 13 residues long. Germline loops: CDR1 MNHEY, CDR2 SMNVEV (reference sequence). In DNA form, the CDR3 reads TGTGCCAGCAGCTTCGGAGGGAGAGGCGAGCAGTACTTC. Its protein is CASSFGGRGEQYF.

This sequence joins TRBV28 and TRBJ1-4, with 9 bases fitting TRBD1. The trim removed 6 bases at V and 7 bases at J, leaving 9 bases unmatched. The CDR3 is 15 residues long. CDR1 and CDR2 from the germline V gene are MDHEN and SYDVKM. The CDR3 nucleotides read TGTGCCAGCAGGAAAACAGGGGGCTTTTTTGAAAAACTGTTTTTT. Amino acid sequence: CASRKTGGFFEKLFF.

The chain recombines TRBV5-4 with TRBJ1-1; TRBD1 is a possible D gene (6 bases). Per the germline V gene, CDR1 is SGHNT and CDR2 is YYREEE (reference sequence). The CDR3 runs to 16 residues. V gave up 0 bases and J gave up 1 base, with 13 bases separating them. The CDR3 sequence is CASSLVRQGRNTEAFF. The DNA of the CDR3 is TGTGCCAGCAGCTTGGTACGTCAGGGGAGGAACACTGAAGCTTTCTTT.

Here the CDR3 reads CASSVGLTYEQYF. In DNA, the CDR3 is TGTGCCAGCAGCGTCGGACTTACCTACGAGCAGTACTTC. The chain links TRBV9 to TRBJ2-7, with a weak D call TRBD2 (5 bases). The CDR3 is made up of 13 amino acids. V lost 2 bases to trimming and J lost 2 bases, with 8 bases between them. The germline V gene encodes CDR1 SGDLS and CDR2 YYNGEE.

The chain couples TRBV29-1 to TRBJ1-1; D is uncertain. The CDR3 extends over 12 amino acids. Trimming pared 6 bases from V and 1 base from J, leaving 9 bases between. The V gene's germline CDR1 is SQVTM and CDR2 ANQGSEA. CDR3 coding DNA: TGCAGCGTAGATACTGGGAACACTGAAGCTTTCTTT. The encoded protein is CSVDTGNTEAFF.

The genes are TRBV11-3 and TRBJ1-1; D unclear. CDR1 SGHNT and CDR2 YENEEA come from the germline V gene. Trimming shortened V by 5 bases and J by 4 bases, and 11 bases separated the two germline ends. This CDR3 region has 13 residues. The CDR3 DNA sequence: TGTGCCAGCAGCCCGAGACTGGGCACTGAAGCTTTCTTT. Encoded protein: CASSPRLGTEAFF.

The chain has TRBV19 and TRBJ1-1, with 9 bases identical to TRBD1. V trimming: 10 bases; J trimming: 5 bases; junction bases outside the gene matches: 11. Looked up from germline, CDR1 is LNHDA and CDR2 is SQIVND (reference sequence). This CDR3 comprises 14 residues. The CDR3 spells CATSTQGARTEAFF. The CDR3, as DNA: TGTGCCACTTCCACACAGGGGGCGAGGACTGAAGCTTTCTTT.

Only one count was recorded for this clone. V gene TRBV27 combines with J gene TRBJ2-7; D call uncertain. The CDR3 totals 11 residues. Germline V gives CDR1 MNHEY, CDR2 SMNVEV (reference sequence). V shed 4 bases and J shed 3 bases, with 4 bases lying between them. DNA of the CDR3: TGTGCCAGCAGTTCCTACTACGAGCAGTACTTC. This encodes CASSSYYEQYF.